This T cell receptor (beta chain) derives from a study of T cell responses to AZD1222 COVID-19 vaccine. Broader study findings: Spike-specific TCR breadth and depth went up after people got two AZD1222 doses.

TCRdb keeps only in-frame clones here, not all; method: immunoSEQ multiplex PCR. This table has roughly 100,000 clones, 80% to 95% appearing once. Regarding this clone: Antigen unknown.

V shed 5 bases and J 4 bases; nucleotides not matched to a gene: 2. This CDR3 spans 13 amino acids. The chain employs TRBV12-3 or TRBV12-4 and TRBJ1-5, with TRBD1 matching 7 bases. This receptor was identified in an adult in good health. The sequences come from peripheral blood, collected on day 0 of AZD1222 vaccination. The CDR3 region has the DNA TGTGCCAGCAGTCGGGACAGTAATCAGCCCCAGCATTTT. Translating gives CASSRDSNQPQHF.